The source of this T cell receptor (beta chain) is a study of MAIT cells during Salmonella Paratyphi A infection listed by TCRdb under 2017. A note on the overall study: Adult volunteers aged 18 to 60 ingested a single dose of 1-5x10^3 CFU of S. Paratyphi A strain NVGH308. Starting at diagnosis, the diagnosed volunteers took ciprofloxacin 500 mg twice daily for 14 days.

Library construction relied on 5' RACE. TCRbeta was amplified in two rounds of PCR using Phusion High-Fidelity polymerase, and the primers added sample-specific barcodes. TCRbeta libraries were made through template-switch cDNA synthesis using SMARTScribe reverse transcriptase and a TRBC-specific primer. After barcoding, samples were pooled and then prepared using the NEBNext Ultra DNA Library Prep Kit for Illumina. The libraries were sequenced on an Illumina MiSeq using the MiSeq reagent kit v2, 300 cycles. Per the authors' processing: Jemultiplexer was used to demultiplex reads by barcode, and MiTCR with default parameters handled the alignment. Non-functional sequences were filtered out with VDJtools, and clonotypes were defined by amino acid sequence, with frequencies based on assigned sequence reads. In the clonal space homeostasis analysis, clonotypes were binned by frequency as over-represented (0.05-1), large, medium and small. TCRdb handled the public reads itself, with Q25 trimming in fastp and clone calling in MiXCR, and kept productive beta chains. One record per CDR3 amino acid sequence lists the most common genes and DNA. These V and J calls rely on TCRdb rather than the paper's analysis. The sample records about 1,200 distinct CDR3 sequences, roughly 50% of which are singletons. The top ten constitute about 33% of the sample.

This clonotype was recorded only once. Its binding antigen is unknown. One base away there is no much larger clone; base qualities are not given. One read alone provides weak support. The label giving this sample's time point can be read as: mid-infection, around enteric fever diagnosis. MAIT cells were defined as Valpha7.2+ CD161+ T cells and identified and sorted by flow cytometry. Circulating MAIT cell TCRbeta repertoires were profiled longitudinally in six volunteers who developed enteric fever after controlled oral challenge with live Salmonella Paratyphi A. Every diagnosed volunteer provided MAIT cell samples at pre-infection, mid-infection and post-infection timepoints. A diagnosis of enteric fever was based on Paratyphi A bacteremia and/or a persistent fever above 38 degrees C that lasted longer than 12 hours. Infection was diagnosed in challenged volunteers between day 4 and day 7 after challenge. For RNA extraction, roughly 5,000 to 10,000 MAIT cells from each sample were sorted straight into RNAqueous-Micro lysis buffer. Lymphoprep gradient centrifugation was used to isolate peripheral blood mononuclear cells from blood samples and leukocyte cones. Cells were sorted on either a BD FACSAria Fusion or a BD FACSAria III sorter.

The germline V gene provides CDR1 MRHNA and CDR2 SNTAGT. V is shortened by 2 bases, J by 5 bases, and the region joining them spans 4 bases. CDR3 length: 12 amino acids, cysteine to phenylalanine. The CDR3 DNA has 36 bases and is translated from base 1. What the study reported, not specific to this receptor: From baseline to mid-infection, the space taken up by over-represented MAIT clonotypes dropped significantly (roughly 0.18 to 0.092), whereas no significant difference was seen post-infection. Compared with healthy controls, diagnosed volunteers had more expansion or contraction among the top five MAIT clonotypes (around 0.5 versus 0.13), a finding that suggests the repertoire is reshaped by infection. Although the availability of volunteer samples limited sample sizes, the sizes were judged adequate for detecting differences between groups. MAIT cell TRBV usage was oligoclonal with a preference for TRBV20 and TRBV6, and infection did not appear to change this usage.

The rearrangement combines TRBV6-4 with TRBJ2-1; the D gene assignment is ambiguous. Sequenced material: MAIT cells from blood, taken at the middle sampling point of the challenge study. The TCR sequence derives from a person between 18 and 75 years old who was deliberately infected with Salmonella Paratyphi A in a paratyphoid fever challenge study. The nucleotide sequence reads as follows: TGTGCCAGCAGTGACCGGGACAATGAGCAGTTCTTC. This codes for CASSDRDNEQFF.